This TCR beta chain is drawn from a study of identifying expanded T cells in peripheral blood. Collection occurred without any documented infections or immune events in donors. General study findings and limits: Across healthy donors, higher total template counts meant significantly greater roughly 2-week count variance. Differentially abundant clones: roughly 1.2 between replicates, about 17 at roughly 2 weeks, approximately 18 at four.

The assay was immunoSEQ multiplex PCR, and TCRdb's table has in-frame clones only and misses some. This table holds about 52,000 clones, 70% to 85% found once. Points on this clone: Its matching antigen is unknown.

This CDR3 region has 11 residues. Germline assignment: CDR1 MNHNS and CDR2 SASEGT. Deletions cut 5 bases from V and 9 bases from J, with 8 bases between. The TCR originated in a person between 18 and 75 years old in good health. The chain uses TRBV6-1 and TRBJ2-1; D is ambiguous. The specimen sequenced was blood. The CDR3 protein is CASSYPPEQFF. Written as DNA, the CDR3 is TGTGCCAGCAGTTACCCACCTGAGCAGTTCTTC.